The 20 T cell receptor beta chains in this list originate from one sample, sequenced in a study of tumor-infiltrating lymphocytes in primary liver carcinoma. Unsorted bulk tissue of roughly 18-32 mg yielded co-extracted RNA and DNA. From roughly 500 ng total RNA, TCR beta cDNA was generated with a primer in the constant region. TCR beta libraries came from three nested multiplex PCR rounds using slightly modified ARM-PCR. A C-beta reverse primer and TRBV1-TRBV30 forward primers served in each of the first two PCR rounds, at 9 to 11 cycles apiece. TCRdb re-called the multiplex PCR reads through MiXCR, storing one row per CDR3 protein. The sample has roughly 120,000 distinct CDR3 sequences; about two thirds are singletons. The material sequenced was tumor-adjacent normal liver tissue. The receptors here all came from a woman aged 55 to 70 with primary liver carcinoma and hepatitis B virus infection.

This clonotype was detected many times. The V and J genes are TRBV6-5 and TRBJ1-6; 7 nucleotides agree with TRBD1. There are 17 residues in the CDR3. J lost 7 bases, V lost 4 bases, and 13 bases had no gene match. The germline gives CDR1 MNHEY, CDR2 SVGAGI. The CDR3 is CASSSTGRGPRNSPLHF. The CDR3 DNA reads TGTGCCAGCAGTTCCACAGGGAGGGGGCCGAGGAATTCACCCCTCCACTTT.

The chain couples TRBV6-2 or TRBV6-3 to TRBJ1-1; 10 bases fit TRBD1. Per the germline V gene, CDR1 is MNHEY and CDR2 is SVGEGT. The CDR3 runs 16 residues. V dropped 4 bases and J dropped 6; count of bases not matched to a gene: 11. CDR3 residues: CASSFSFGQGDAEAFF. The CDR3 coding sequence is TGTGCCAGCAGTTTTAGTTTCGGACAGGGGGACGCTGAAGCTTTCTTT.

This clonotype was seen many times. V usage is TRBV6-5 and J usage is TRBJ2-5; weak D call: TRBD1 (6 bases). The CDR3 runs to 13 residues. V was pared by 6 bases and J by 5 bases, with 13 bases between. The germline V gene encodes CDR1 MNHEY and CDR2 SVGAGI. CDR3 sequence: CASSPTGSETQYF. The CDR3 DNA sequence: TGTGCCAGCAGCCCGACAGGTAGTGAGACCCAGTACTTC.

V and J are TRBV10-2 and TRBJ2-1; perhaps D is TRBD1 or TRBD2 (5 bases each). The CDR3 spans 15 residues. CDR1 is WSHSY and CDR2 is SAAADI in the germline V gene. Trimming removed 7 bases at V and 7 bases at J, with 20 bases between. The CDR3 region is CASTRISRGSNEQFF. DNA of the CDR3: TGCGCCAGCACTCGGATTAGCCGGGGCTCTAATGAGCAGTTCTTC.

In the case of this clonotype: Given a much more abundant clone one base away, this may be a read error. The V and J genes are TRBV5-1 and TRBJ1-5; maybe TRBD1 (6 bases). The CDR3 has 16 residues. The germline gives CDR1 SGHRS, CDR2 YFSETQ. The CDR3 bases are TGCGCCAGCAGCTCGCAGGGGTCTTATAGCAATCAGCCCCAGCGTTTT. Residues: CASSSQGSYSNQPQRF.

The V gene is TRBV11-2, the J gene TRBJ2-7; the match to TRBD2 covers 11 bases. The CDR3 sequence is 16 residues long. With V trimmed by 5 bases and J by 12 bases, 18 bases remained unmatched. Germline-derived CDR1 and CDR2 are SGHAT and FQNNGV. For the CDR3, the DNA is TGTGCCAGCAGCACACTTAGCGGGAGGGCCTTTACCCCTGTGTACTTC. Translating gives CASSTLSGRAFTPVYF.

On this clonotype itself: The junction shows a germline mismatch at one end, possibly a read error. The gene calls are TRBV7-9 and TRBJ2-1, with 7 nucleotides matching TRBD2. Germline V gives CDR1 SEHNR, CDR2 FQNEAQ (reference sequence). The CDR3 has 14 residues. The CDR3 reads CASSHGGMVDEHFF. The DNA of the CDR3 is TGTGCCAGCAGCCACGGGGGGATGGTGGATGAGCACTTCTTC.

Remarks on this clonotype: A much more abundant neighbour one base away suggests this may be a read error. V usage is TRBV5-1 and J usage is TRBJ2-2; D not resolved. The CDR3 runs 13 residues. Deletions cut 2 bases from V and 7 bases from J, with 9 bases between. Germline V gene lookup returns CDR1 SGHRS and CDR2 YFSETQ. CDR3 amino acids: CASSFRAHGELFF. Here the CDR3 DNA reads TGCGCCAGCAGCTTTCGGGCGCACGGGGAGCTGTTTTTT.

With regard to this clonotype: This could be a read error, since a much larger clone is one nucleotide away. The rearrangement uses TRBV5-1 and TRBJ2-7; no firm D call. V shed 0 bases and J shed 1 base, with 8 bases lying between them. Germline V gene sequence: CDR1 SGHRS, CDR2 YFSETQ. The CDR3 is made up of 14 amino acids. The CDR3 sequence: CASSLVSVSYEQYF. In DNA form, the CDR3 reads TGCGCCAGCAGCTTGGTTTCCGTATCCTACGAGCAGTACTTC.

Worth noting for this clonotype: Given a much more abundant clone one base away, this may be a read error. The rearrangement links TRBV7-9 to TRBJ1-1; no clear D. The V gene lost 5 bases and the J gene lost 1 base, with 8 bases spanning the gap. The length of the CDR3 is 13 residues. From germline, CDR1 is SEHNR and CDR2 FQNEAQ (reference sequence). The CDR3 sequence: CASSPGWNTEAFF. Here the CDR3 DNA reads TGTGCCAGCAGCCCTGGCTGGAACACTGAAGCTTTCTTT.

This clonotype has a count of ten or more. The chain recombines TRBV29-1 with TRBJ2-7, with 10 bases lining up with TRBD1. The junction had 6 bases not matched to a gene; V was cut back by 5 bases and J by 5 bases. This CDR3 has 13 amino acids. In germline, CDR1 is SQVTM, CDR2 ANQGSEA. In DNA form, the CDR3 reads TGCAGCGTTCGGACAGGGGGTACGAACGAGCAGTACTTC. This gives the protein CSVRTGGTNEQYF.

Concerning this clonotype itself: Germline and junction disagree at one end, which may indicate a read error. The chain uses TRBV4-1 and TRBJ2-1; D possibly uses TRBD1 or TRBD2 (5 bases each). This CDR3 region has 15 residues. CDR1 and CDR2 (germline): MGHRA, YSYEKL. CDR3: CASSQKQGRDNERFF. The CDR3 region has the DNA TGCGCCAGCAGCCAAAAGCAGGGTCGGGATAATGAGCGGTTCTTC.

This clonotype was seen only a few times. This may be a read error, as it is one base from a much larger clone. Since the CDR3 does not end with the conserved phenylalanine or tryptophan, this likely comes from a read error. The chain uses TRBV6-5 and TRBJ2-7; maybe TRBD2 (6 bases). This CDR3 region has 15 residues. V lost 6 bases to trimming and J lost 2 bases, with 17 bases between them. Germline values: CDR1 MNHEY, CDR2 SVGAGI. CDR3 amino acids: CASRVKGLFPYEQYL. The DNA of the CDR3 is TGTGCCAGCAGGGTTAAGGGACTCTTCCCCTACGAGCAGTACTTA.

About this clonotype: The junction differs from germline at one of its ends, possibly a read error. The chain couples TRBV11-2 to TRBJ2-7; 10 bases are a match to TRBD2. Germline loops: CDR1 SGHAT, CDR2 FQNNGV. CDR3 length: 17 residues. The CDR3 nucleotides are TGTGCCGGCAGCTCAAGGTTCACTATAGCGGGAGGATTTGAGCAGTGCTTC. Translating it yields CAGSSRFTIAGGFEQCF. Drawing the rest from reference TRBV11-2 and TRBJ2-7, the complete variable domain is EAGVAQSPRYKIIEKRQSVAFWCNPISGHATLYWYQQILGQGPKLLIQFQNNGVVDDSQLPKDRFSAERLKGVDSTLKIQPAKLEDSAVYLCAGSSRFTIAGGFEQCFGPGTRLTVT.

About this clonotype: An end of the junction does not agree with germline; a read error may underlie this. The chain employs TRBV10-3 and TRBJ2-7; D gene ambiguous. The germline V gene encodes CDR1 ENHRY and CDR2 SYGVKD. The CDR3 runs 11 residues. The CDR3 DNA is TGTGTCATCATGGAAGGGTTAGAGCATTACTTC. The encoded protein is CVIMEGLEHYF.

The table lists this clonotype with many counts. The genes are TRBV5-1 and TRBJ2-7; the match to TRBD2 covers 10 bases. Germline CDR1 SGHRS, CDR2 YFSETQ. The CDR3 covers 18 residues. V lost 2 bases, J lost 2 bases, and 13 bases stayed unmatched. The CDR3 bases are TGCGCCAGCAGCTTCAACGCCGTAGGGAGCGGGAGGGCCTACGAGCAGTACTTC. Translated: CASSFNAVGSGRAYEQYF.

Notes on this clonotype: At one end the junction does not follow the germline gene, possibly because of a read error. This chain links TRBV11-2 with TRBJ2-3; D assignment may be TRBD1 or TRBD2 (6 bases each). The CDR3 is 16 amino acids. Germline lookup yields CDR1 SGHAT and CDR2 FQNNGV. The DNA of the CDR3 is TGTGCCATCAGTCCAGGGGACCGTACTAGCACAGATGCGCAGTATTTT. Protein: CAISPGDRTSTDAQYF. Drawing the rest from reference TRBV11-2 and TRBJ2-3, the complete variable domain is EAGVAQSPRYKIIEKRQSVAFWCNPISGHATLYWYQQILGQGPKLLIQFQNNGVVDDSQLPKDRFSAERLKGVDSTLKIQPAKLEDSAVYLCAISPGDRTSTDAQYFGPGTRLTVL.

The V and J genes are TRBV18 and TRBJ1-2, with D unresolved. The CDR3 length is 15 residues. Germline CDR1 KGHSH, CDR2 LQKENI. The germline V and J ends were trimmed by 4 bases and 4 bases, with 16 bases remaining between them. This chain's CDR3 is CASSRDQDAAYGYTF. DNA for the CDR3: TGTGCCAGCTCACGAGACCAGGACGCGGCCTATGGCTACACCTTC.

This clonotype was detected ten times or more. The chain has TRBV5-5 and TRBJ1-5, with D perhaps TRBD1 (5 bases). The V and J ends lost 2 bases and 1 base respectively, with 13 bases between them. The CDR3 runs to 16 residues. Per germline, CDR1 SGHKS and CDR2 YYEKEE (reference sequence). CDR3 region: CASSFRGIGSNQPQHF. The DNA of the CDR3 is TGTGCCAGCAGCTTCCGGGGGATAGGAAGCAATCAGCCCCAGCATTTT.

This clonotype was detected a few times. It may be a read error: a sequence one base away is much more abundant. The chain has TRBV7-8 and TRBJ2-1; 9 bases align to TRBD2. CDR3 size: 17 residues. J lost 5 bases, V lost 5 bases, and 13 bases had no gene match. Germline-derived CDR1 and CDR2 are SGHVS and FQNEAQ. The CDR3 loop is CASSGVGGRASHNEQFF. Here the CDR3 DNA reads TGTGCCAGCAGCGGAGTAGGCGGGAGGGCGAGCCACAATGAGCAGTTCTTC.